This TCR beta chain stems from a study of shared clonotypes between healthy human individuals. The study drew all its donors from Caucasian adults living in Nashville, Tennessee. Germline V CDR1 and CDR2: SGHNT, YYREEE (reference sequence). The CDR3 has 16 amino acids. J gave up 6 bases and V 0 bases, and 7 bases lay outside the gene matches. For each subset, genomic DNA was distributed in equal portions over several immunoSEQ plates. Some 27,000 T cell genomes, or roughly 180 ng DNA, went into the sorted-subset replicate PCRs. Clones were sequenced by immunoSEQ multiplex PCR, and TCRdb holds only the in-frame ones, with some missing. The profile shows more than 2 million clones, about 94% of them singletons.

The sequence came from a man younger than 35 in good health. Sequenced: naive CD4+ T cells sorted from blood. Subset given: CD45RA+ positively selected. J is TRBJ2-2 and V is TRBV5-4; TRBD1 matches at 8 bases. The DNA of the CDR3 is TGTGCCAGCAGCTTGGCTTTCCAGGGGGCCTCCGGGGAGCTGTTTTTT. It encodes CASSLAFQGASGELFF. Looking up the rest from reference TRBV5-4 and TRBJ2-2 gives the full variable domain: ETGVTQSPTHLIKTRGQQVTLRCSSQSGHNTVSWYQQALGQGPQFIFQYYREEENGRGNFPPRFSGLQFPNYSSELNVNALELDDSALYLCASSLAFQGASGELFFGEGSRLTVL.